These T cell receptor beta chains were read from a single sample in a study of neoadjuvant anti-PD-1 for oral cavity cancer. TCRdb's copy holds only in-frame clones and misses some; the assay was immunoSEQ multiplex PCR. The top ten hold 16% of the sample, which has about 25,000 clones, about 25% seen once. This material consisted of tumor tissue, taken after nivolumab (anti-PD-1) treatment. Source of these receptors: a person between 35 and 79 years old with oral cavity squamous cell carcinoma. The CDR3 runs from the conserved cysteine through the conserved F or W. A D gene is named only where the DNA matches it firmly. Size is stated for part of the rows, as once, few or many counts, or as a class when the clone is expanded.

D gene	V gene	clone size	J gene	CDR3 protein	CDR3 DNA
TRBD1	TRBV5-5	-	TRBJ2-7	CASRPPTGTAYEQYF	TGTGCCAGCAGACCGCCTACCGGGACAGCTTACGAGCAGTACTTC
-	TRBV11-1	-	TRBJ2-1	CASSLLTTAYNEQFF	TGTGCCAGCAGCTTACTTACGACGGCCTACAATGAGCAGTTCTTC
TRBD1	TRBV19	-	TRBJ1-2	CASRKDRASGYTF	TGTGCCAGTAGAAAAGACAGGGCCTCCGGCTACACCTTC
-	TRBV7-2	few	TRBJ2-7	CASSLGWGNPYEQYF	TGTGCCAGCAGCCTCGGATGGGGGAACCCCTACGAGCAGTACTTC
-	TRBV7-2	-	TRBJ2-1	CASSSDWSSYNEQFF	TGTGCCAGCAGCTCGGACTGGAGCTCCTACAATGAGCAGTTCTTC
TRBD1	TRBV11-2	many	TRBJ2-3	CASSRTGRVDTQYF	TGTGCCAGCAGCCGGACAGGGAGAGTAGATACGCAGTATTTT
-	TRBV15	-	TRBJ2-7	CATSRDRGEQYF	TGTGCCACCAGCAGAGATCGTGGTGAGCAGTACTTC
-	TRBV29-1	few	TRBJ1-2	CSVQGALGDTYGYTF	TGCAGCGTCCAGGGCGCTTTAGGGGACACCTATGGCTACACCTTC
-	TRBV15	-	TRBJ2-5	CATSREVGETQYF	TGTGCCACCAGCAGGGAGGTAGGGGAGACCCAGTACTTC
TRBD1	TRBV29-1	many	TRBJ2-3	CSVKEPGQGTRGTDTQYF	TGCAGCGTAAAAGAGCCGGGACAGGGGACCCGGGGCACAGATACGCAGTATTTT
-	TRBV7-2	-	TRBJ2-3	CASSLGTPRDTQYF	TGTGCCAGCAGCTTAGGGACACCGAGAGATACGCAGTATTTT
-	TRBV2	-	TRBJ1-5	CASSGDYQPQHF	TGTGCCAGCAGTGGAGATTATCAGCCCCAGCATTTT
TRBD1	TRBV12-5	many	TRBJ1-5	CASGLALGQGVDAGGLAQHF	TGTGCTAGTGGTTTGGCCCTCGGACAGGGGGTCGATGCGGGGGGTTTGGCCCAGCATTTT
-	TRBV15	-	TRBJ2-7	CATSREGVSYEQYF	TGTGCCACCAGCAGAGAGGGGGTCTCCTACGAGCAGTACTTC
-	TRBV27	few	TRBJ2-1	CASREEGRSGNEQFF	TGTGCCAGCAGAGAAGAGGGCAGGAGTGGAAATGAGCAGTTCTTC
TRBD2	TRBV12-5	-	TRBJ2-1	CASGLVSGGEQFF	TGTGCTAGTGGTTTGGTATCGGGGGGTGAGCAGTTCTTC
-	TRBV5-6	-	TRBJ1-2	CASSSDWGYGYTF	TGTGCCAGCAGCTCCGACTGGGGCTATGGCTACACCTTC
TRBD1	TRBV5-6	-	TRBJ1-1	CASSPGGGMVTEAFF	TGTGCCAGCAGCCCGGGAGGGGGCATGGTCACTGAAGCTTTCTTT
-	TRBV19	-	TRBJ1-1	CASSIQGNTEAFF	TGTGCCAGTAGTATCCAGGGGAACACTGAAGCTTTCTTT
-	TRBV7-2	few	TRBJ2-7	CASTRSYEQYF	TGTGCCAGCACCCGCTCCTACGAGCAGTACTTC
-	TRBV28	few	TRBJ2-7	CASSLSNYEQYF	TGTGCCAGCAGTTTAAGTAACTACGAGCAGTACTTC
-	TRBV5-1	-	TRBJ2-1	CASSRESSYNEQFF	TGCGCCAGCAGTAGGGAGAGCTCCTACAATGAGCAGTTCTTC
-	TRBV27	many	TRBJ1-6	CASSLRAGDNSPLHF	TGTGCCAGCAGTTTGCGCGCAGGAGATAATTCACCCCTCCACTTT
-	TRBV18	-	TRBJ1-2	CASSPDPTGFGYTF	TGTGCCAGCTCACCAGACCCGACAGGTTTCGGCTACACCTTC
-	TRBV14	-	TRBJ2-1	CASSQRTSWNEQFF	TGTGCCAGCAGCCAGCGAACTAGCTGGAATGAGCAGTTCTTC
-	TRBV9	medium-sized	TRBJ1-3	CASSVGGRNTIYF	TGTGCCAGCAGCGTAGGGGGGCGAAACACCATATATTTT
TRBD2	TRBV13	few	TRBJ2-1	CASSGTSGAWRNEQFF	TGTGCCAGCAGCGGCACTAGCGGGGCCTGGCGCAATGAGCAGTTCTTC
-	TRBV4-2	-	TRBJ1-1	CASSQEGPEAFF	TGTGCCAGCAGCCAAGAGGGGCCAGAGGCTTTCTTT
-	TRBV15	few	TRBJ2-7	CATSREGVSYEQYF	TGTGCCACCAGCAGAGAGGGCGTATCCTACGAGCAGTACTTC
-	TRBV19	few	TRBJ2-1	CASSIVARGAMGNEQFF	TGTGCCAGTAGTATAGTGGCACGGGGGGCCATGGGCAATGAGCAGTTCTTC
-	TRBV30	-	TRBJ2-7	CAWLRQDGHYEQYF	TGTGCCTGGCTAAGACAGGACGGCCACTACGAGCAGTACTTC